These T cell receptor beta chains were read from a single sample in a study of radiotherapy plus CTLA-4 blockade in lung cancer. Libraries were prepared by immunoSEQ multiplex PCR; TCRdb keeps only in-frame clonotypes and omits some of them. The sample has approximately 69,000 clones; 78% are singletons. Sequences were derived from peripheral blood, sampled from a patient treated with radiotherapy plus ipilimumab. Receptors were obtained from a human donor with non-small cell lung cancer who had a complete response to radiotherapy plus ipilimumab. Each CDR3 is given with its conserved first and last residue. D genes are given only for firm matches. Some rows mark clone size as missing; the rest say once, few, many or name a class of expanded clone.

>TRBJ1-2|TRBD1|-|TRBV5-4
TGTGCCAGCAGCTCCGGACAGGCGCTCTATGGCTACACCTTC
CASSSGQALYGYTF
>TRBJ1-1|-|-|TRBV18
TGTGCCAGCTCACAAGGGGAAAACACTGAAGCTTTCTTT
CASSQGENTEAFF
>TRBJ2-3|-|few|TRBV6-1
TGTGCCAGCAGACGAGATTCACGGGGTACGCAGTATTTT
CASRRDSRGTQYF
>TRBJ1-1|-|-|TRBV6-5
TGTGCCAGCAGTTCTGGGGGGAACACTGAAGCTTTCTTT
CASSSGGNTEAFF
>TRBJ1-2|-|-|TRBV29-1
TGCAGCGTTGGGGCAGGGGATCTTCATGGCTACACCTTC
CSVGAGDLHGYTF
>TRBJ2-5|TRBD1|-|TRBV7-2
TGTGCCAGCAGCCTCGGGACAGCCTATAGGTATTCTAAAGAGACCCAGTACTTC
CASSLGTAYRYSKETQYF
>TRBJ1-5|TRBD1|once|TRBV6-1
TGTGCCAGCAGTGAGACAGGGATTATCAATCAGCCCCAGCATTTT
CASSETGIINQPQHF
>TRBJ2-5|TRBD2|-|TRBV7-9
TGTGCCAGCAGCTTACCCCGACTAGCGGGGGTAGAGACCCAGTACTTC
CASSLPRLAGVETQYF
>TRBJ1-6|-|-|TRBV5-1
TGCGCCAGCAGCTTGGGCCAGCTATATTCACCCCTCCACTTT
CASSLGQLYSPLHF
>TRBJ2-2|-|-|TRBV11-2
TGTGCCAGCAGCTTTCCAGGTCTGGGCACCGGGGAGCTGTTTTTT
CASSFPGLGTGELFF
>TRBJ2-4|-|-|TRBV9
TGTGCCAGCAGCGTAGCCGGGGGCAGTAGAAACATTCAGTACTTC
CASSVAGGSRNIQYF
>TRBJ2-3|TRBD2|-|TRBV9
TGTGCCAGCAGCGTGGGTAGCGGGAGAAGTTTACTCACAGATACGCAGTATTTT
CASSVGSGRSLLTDTQYF
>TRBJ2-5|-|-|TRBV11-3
TGTGCCAGCAGCTTCGGGCACCAAGAGACCCAGTACTTC
CASSFGHQETQYF
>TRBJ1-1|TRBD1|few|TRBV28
TGTGCCAGCAGTGTGATGCCGGGACAGCTCATGAACACTGAAGCTTTCTTT
CASSVMPGQLMNTEAFF
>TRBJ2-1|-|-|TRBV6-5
TGTGCCAGCAGTTACGGATCCCTTAAGGGTGAGCAGTTCTTC
CASSYGSLKGEQFF
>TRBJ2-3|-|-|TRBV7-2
TGTGCCAGCAGCCCTAGTAGGGGTTCAGATACGCAGTATTTT
CASSPSRGSDTQYF
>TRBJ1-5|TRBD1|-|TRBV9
TGTGCCAGCAGCGTCGACAGGGATGGTCGTCAGCCCCAGCATTTT
CASSVDRDGRQPQHF
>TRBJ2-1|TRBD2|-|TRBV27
TGTGCCAGCAGGGGACTAGCGGGAGGGAAAGGGTTCTTC
CASRGLAGGKGFF
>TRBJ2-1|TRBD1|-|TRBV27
TGTGCCAGCGGCACAACCCACGGGACAGGTGGTAGTGAGCAGTTCTTC
CASGTTHGTGGSEQFF
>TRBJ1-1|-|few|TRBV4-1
TGCGCCAGCAGCCAGACCGCGGTGACATGGAATTCTTTCTTT
CASSQTAVTWNSFF
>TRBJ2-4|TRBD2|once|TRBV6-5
TGTGCCAGCAGTCCCGGGACTAGCGGCAAAAACATTCAGTACTTC
CASSPGTSGKNIQYF
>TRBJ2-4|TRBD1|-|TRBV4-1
TGCGCCAGCAGCCAAGGGTACAGGGGGCGGTCTGACAAAAACATTCAGTACTTC
CASSQGYRGRSDKNIQYF
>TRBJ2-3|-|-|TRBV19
TGTGCCAGTAGTAGCGGGGCCCTCGGAGATACGCAGTATTTT
CASSSGALGDTQYF
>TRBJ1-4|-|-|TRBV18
TGTGCCAGCGTCGACACGGGGGCCACTAATGAAAAACTGTTTTTT
CASVDTGATNEKLFF
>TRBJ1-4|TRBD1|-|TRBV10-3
TGTGCCATCAGTGAGGGCAGGGGGCGTGGTGGCGAAAAACTGTTTTTT
CAISEGRGRGGEKLFF
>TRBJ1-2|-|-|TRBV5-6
TGTGCCAGCAGCTTGGTCGGGACACCTTATGGCTACACCTTC
CASSLVGTPYGYTF
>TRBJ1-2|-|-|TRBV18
TGTGCCAGCTCCGCGACGGAACTCTATGGCTACACCTTC
CASSATELYGYTF
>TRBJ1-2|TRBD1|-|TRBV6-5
TGTGCCAGCAGTTACCGGGACAGGCGGAACTATGGCTACACCTTC
CASSYRDRRNYGYTF
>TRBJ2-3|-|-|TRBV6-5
TGTGCCAGCAGTTACTCCCCAGGGTGGGGCGCAGATACGCAGTATTTT
CASSYSPGWGADTQYF
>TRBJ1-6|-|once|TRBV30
TGTGCCCGGGGGCAGGGGTGGAATTCACCCCTCCACTTT
CARGQGWNSPLHF
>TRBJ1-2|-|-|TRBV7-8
TGTGCCAGCAGCTTAGAGGCAGGCTTTGATTGGGGCTACACCTTC
CASSLEAGFDWGYTF
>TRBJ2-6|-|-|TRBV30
TGTGCCTGGAGCGTAGGAGCCAACGTCCTGACTTTC
CAWSVGANVLTF
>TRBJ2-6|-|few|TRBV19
TGTGCCAGTAGTATTTGGGGGCCTGGGGCCAACGTCCTGACTTTC
CASSIWGPGANVLTF
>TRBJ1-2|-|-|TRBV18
TGTGCCAGCTCTCCATCCGGGACCGAGAACTATGGCTACACCTTC
CASSPSGTENYGYTF
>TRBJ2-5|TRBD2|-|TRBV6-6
TGTGCCAGCAGTCACGCGACTAGCGGGGAAGAGACCCAGTACTTC
CASSHATSGEETQYF